These 14 T cell receptor beta chains came from one sample sequenced in a study of blood T cell repertoires in COVID-19 (dated by TCRdb to between 2020 and 2021). The method was the immunoSEQ multiplex PCR assay. In TCRdb, the immuneACCESS table is reduced to in-frame sequences with V and J assigned. These tables do not hold every clone; where another copy was compared, an unresolved V gene accounts for under half, and the others remain unexplained. The sample table shows 100,000 or so clones, and about 89% are seen once. The leading ten clones occupy around 20% of the sample. Material for sequencing was peripheral blood. All receptors come from a human donor in a cohort sampled during active COVID-19.

The rearrangement joins TRBV28 to TRBJ1-2; the D is unclear. This CDR3 has 13 amino acids. Germline CDR1 reads MDHEN; CDR2 reads SYDVKM. V lost 7 bases and J lost 2, with 11 bases in between. CDR3 coding DNA: TGTGCCAGCACCCTAACGGGGAACTATGGCTACACCTTC. Translated: CASTLTGNYGYTF.

This chain uses TRBV6-6 with TRBJ2-1; 14 bases match TRBD2. Germline values: CDR1 MNHNY, CDR2 SVGAGI (reference sequence). This CDR3 comprises 15 residues. V dropped 4 bases and J dropped 12; count of bases not matched to a gene: 8. This CDR3 reads CASSLPGTSGSVQFF. CDR3 DNA sequence: TGTGCCAGCAGTTTACCCGGGACTAGCGGGAGCGTGCAGTTCTTC.

The gene calls are TRBV11-3 and TRBJ2-5, with 8 bases matching TRBD2. This CDR3 comprises 16 residues. Unmatched junction bases numbered 13, after V lost 5 bases and J lost 5 bases. Germline loops: CDR1 SGHNT, CDR2 YENEEA. The CDR3 DNA reads TGTGCCAGCAGCCGGGGGGGAGCGGGAGTCGGGGAGACCCAGTACTTC. Amino acids: CASSRGGAGVGETQYF.

The chain employs TRBV25-1 and TRBJ2-7, with 7 nucleotides matching TRBD1. In germline, CDR1 is MGHDK, CDR2 SYGVNS. The CDR3 runs to 14 residues. Trimming at V came to 4 bases and at J to 0 bases, leaving 3 bases not matched to a gene. The CDR3 loop reads CASSGDRDSYEQYF. DNA for the CDR3: TGTGCCAGCAGTGGAGACAGGGACTCCTACGAGCAGTACTTC.

This clone was observed a single time. This chain uses TRBV16 with TRBJ1-1, with a weak D call TRBD1 (5 bases). This CDR3 is 16 amino acids long. Germline CDR1 reads KGHSY; CDR2 reads FQNENV. Trimming removed 4 bases at V and 1 base at J, with 16 bases between. CDR3 DNA sequence: TGTGCCAGCAGCCGGTCGTCAGGACACTCGAACACTGAAGCTTTCTTT. Protein: CASSRSSGHSNTEAFF.

This clone was observed a few times. V usage is TRBV7-9 and J usage is TRBJ2-1; 12 nucleotides align to TRBD2. CDR1 is SEHNR and CDR2 is FQNEAQ in the germline V gene (reference sequence). CDR3 length: 15 amino acids. V lost 5 bases and J lost 9; bases outside the gene matches: 8. The CDR3 sequence: CASSVLAGGEFEQFF. The CDR3 nucleotides read TGTGCCAGCAGCGTACTAGCGGGAGGAGAGTTTGAGCAGTTCTTC.

The CDR3, as DNA: TGCGCCAGCAGCCAAGAGGGACTAGGCTACGAGCAGTACTTC. This sequence encodes CASSQEGLGYEQYF. The V call is TRBV4-1, the J call TRBJ2-7; 8 bases map to TRBD2. CDR1 is MGHRA, CDR2 YSYEKL, per germline. J lost 3 bases, V lost 0 bases, and 1 base had no gene match. The CDR3 is 14 residues long.

Here the CDR3 DNA reads TGCAGCGCTAAGAGGGGCGGGAGTTCCTATGGCTACACCTTC. This gives the protein CSAKRGGSSYGYTF. This chain connects TRBV29-1 to TRBJ1-2; possibly TRBD1 for D (5 bases). The CDR3 has 14 amino acids. V gave up 7 bases and J gave up 4 bases, with 19 bases separating them. CDR1 SQVTM and CDR2 ANQGSEA come from the germline V gene. The variable domain in full, with the rest retrieved from reference TRBV29-1 and TRBJ1-2, is SAVISQKPSRDICQRGTSLTIQCQVDSQVTMMFWYRQQPGQSLTLIATANQGSEATYESGFVIDKFPISRPNLTFSTLTVSNMSPEDSSIYLCSAKRGGSSYGYTFGSGTRLTVV.

The rearrangement uses TRBV15 and TRBJ1-2; 7 bases match TRBD1. Germline trimming cut 3 bases from V and 4 bases from J; bases unmatched to any gene: 14. The length of the CDR3 is 17 residues. The germline CDR1 and CDR2 sequences are LNHNV and YYDKDF (reference sequence). The CDR3 here is CATSSRSQGGQRYGYTF. The CDR3 DNA reads as TGTGCCACCAGCAGTAGATCTCAGGGGGGCCAGCGCTATGGCTACACCTTC.

This clone occurred once. This chain joins TRBV6-1 and TRBJ2-1, with a possible D match to TRBD2 (6 bases). Germline CDR1 and CDR2: MNHNS and SASEGT. The CDR3 is 17 residues long. The V end lost 3 bases, the J end lost 1 base, and 16 bases lay between the germline ends. The CDR3 sequence: CASSDTTSSRSYNEQFF. CDR3 bases: TGTGCCAGCAGTGACACGACTAGTTCAAGATCCTACAATGAGCAGTTCTTC.

V and J are TRBV21-1 and TRBJ1-5; the D call in the table, TRBD1, was not verified against the DNA. TRBV21-1 is a documented pseudogene. The CDR3 is made up of 15 amino acids. CDR3 sequence (DNA): TGTGCCAGCAGCGAAAGGCAGGGTATTGCTCAGCCCCAGCATTTT. Translation: CASSERQGIAQPQHF.

This chain connects TRBV19 to TRBJ1-1; the D is unclear. Germline CDR1 and CDR2: LNHDA and SQIVND (reference sequence). Trimming stripped 1 base from V and 1 base from J, with 4 bases between. The CDR3 is 13 amino acids. CDR3 in DNA: TGTGCCAGTAGTATAGGGCCGAACACTGAAGCTTTCTTT. It specifies CASSIGPNTEAFF.

The chain uses TRBV28 and TRBJ1-2; D is perhaps TRBD1 (6 bases). Germline-derived CDR1 and CDR2 are MDHEN and SYDVKM. V shed 5 bases and J shed 4 bases, with 23 bases lying between them. CDR3 size: 17 residues. CDR3 sequence (DNA): TGTGCCAGCAGTATTCAGATCCGGGAGGGGGGGATCTATGGCTACACCTTC. This codes for CASSIQIREGGIYGYTF.

The chain couples TRBV9 to TRBJ2-1; the D is unclear. Trimming cost V 4 bases and J 3 bases, with 17 bases left between them. The CDR3 consists of 16 residues. The germline gives CDR1 SGDLS, CDR2 YYNGEE. CDR3 DNA: TGTGCCAGCAGCCAGTGGAGAGGAGCTAACTACAATGAGCAGTTCTTC. Its translation: CASSQWRGANYNEQFF.